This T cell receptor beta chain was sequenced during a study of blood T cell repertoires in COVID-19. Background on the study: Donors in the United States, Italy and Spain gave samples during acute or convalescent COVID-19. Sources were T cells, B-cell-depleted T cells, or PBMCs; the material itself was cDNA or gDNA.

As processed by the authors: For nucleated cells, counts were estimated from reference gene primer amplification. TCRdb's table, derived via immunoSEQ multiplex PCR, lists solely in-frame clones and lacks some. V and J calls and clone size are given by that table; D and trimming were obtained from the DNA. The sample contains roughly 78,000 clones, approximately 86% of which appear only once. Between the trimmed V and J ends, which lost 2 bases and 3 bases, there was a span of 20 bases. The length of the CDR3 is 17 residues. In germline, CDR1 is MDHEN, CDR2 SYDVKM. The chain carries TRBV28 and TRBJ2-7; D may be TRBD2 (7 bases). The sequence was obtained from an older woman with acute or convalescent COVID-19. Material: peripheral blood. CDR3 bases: TGTGCCAGCAGTTTACGCATCCCCTGGGGGGGCATCTACGAGCAGTACTTC. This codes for CASSLRIPWGGIYEQYF.